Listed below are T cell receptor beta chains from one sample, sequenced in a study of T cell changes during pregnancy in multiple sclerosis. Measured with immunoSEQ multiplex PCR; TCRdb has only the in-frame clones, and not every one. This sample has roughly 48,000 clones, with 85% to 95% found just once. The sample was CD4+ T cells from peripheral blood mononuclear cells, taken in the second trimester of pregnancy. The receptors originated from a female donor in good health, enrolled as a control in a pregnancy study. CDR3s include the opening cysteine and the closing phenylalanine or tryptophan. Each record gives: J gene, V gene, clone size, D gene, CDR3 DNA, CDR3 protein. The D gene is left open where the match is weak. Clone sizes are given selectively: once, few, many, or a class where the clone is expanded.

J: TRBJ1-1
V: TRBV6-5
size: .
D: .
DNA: TGTGCCAGCAGTACGAACGGGGATAAGGCTTTCTTT
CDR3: CASSTNGDKAFF

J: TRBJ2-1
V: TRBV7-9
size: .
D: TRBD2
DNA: TGTGCCAGCAGCCGGACTAGCGGGCGTTACAATGAGCAGTTCTTC
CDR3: CASSRTSGRYNEQFF

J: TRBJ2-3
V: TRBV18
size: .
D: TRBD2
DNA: TGTGCCAGCTCACCCAGGCTAGCGGGGGGCCTGTATACGCAGTATTTT
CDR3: CASSPRLAGGLYTQYF

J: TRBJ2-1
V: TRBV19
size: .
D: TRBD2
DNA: TGTGCCACCTCGGGAGCGGGATACAATGAGCAGTTCTTC
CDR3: CATSGAGYNEQFF

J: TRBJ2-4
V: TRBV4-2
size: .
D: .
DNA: TGTGCCAGCAGCCAAGCCACGGTACTAGCCAAAAACATCCAGTACTTC
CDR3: CASSQATVLAKNIQYF

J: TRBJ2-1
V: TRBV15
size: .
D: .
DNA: TGTGCCACCAGCATCCGTAGCGGATCCTACAATGAGCAGTTCTTC
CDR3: CATSIRSGSYNEQFF

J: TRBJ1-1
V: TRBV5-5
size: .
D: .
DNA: TGTGCCAGCAGCACCGGGACACAGAACACTGAAGCTTTCTTT
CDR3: CASSTGTQNTEAFF

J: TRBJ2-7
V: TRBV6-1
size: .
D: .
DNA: TGTGCCAGCAGGCAGGTCTCCTACGAGCAGTACTTC
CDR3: CASRQVSYEQYF

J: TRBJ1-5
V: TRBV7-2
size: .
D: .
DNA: TGTGCCAGCAGCCCGTATTCTTTTCAGCCCCAGCATTTT
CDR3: CASSPYSFQPQHF

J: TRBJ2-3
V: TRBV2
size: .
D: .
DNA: TGTGCCAGCGGGCTCCATACAGATACGCAGTATTTT
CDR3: CASGLHTDTQYF

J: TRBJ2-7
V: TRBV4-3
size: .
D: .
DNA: TGCGCCAGCAGCCAAGAAGGGAGGGGGAGGGAGCAGTACTTC
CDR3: CASSQEGRGREQYF

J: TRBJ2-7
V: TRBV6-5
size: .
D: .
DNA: TGTGCCAGCAGTACCCCGGGTGAGCAGTACTTC
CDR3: CASSTPGEQYF

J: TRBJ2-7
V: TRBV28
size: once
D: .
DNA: TGTGCCAGCAGCCGGGTTACCTACGAGCAGTACTTC
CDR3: CASSRVTYEQYF

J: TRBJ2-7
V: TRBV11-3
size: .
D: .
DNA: TGTGCCAGCAGCCAACCGGGACTCCAAACCTACGAGCAGTACTTC
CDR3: CASSQPGLQTYEQYF

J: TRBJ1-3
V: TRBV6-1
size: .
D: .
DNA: TGTGCCAGCAGTTGGGAGGGATTTGGAAACACCATATATTTT
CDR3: CASSWEGFGNTIYF

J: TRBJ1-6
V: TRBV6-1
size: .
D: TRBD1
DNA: TGTGCCTTCCGGGACAGATTGGATTCACCCCTCCACTTT
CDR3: CAFRDRLDSPLHF

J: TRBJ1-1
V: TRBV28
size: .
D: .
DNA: TGTGCCAGCAGTTTAGTAGACTGGGGGGACACTGAAGCTTTCTTT
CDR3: CASSLVDWGDTEAFF

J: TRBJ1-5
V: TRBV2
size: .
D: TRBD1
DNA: TGTGCCAGCAGTCCTCATGGACAGGGAGGCAATCAGCCCCAGCATTTT
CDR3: CASSPHGQGGNQPQHF

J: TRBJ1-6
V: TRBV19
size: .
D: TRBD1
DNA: TGTGCCAGCCGGACAGGGGGAAATTCACCCCTCCACTTT
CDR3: CASRTGGNSPLHF

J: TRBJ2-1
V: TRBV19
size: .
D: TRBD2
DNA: TGTGCCAGTAGTACCGGGACTAACAATGAGCAGTTCTTC
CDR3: CASSTGTNNEQFF

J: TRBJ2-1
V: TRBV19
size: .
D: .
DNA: TGTGCCAGTAGTATGACCGCCGGGAGCTCCTTCGAGGAGCAGTTCTTC
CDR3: CASSMTAGSSFEEQFF

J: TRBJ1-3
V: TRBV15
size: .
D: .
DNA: TGTGCCACCAGCAGAGGTGAAGCGTATCCTGGAAACACCATATATTTT
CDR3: CATSRGEAYPGNTIYF

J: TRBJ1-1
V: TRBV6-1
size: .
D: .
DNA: TGTGCCAGCAGGGGGGGGGAGCGGAACACTGAAGCTTTCTTT
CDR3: CASRGGERNTEAFF

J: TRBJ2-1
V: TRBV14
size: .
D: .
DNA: TGTGCCAGCAGCCGCTTCGGGAGTTTTAGAAGAAATGAGCAGTTCTTC
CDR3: CASSRFGSFRRNEQFF

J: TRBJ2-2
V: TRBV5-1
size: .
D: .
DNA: TGCGCCAGCAGGAGGGATCCCACCGGGGAGCTGTTTTTT
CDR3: CASRRDPTGELFF

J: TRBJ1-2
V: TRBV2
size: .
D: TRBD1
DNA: TGTGCCAGCAGACCCGGGACAGACTATGGCTACACCTTC
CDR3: CASRPGTDYGYTF

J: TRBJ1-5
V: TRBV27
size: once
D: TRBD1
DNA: TGTGCCAGCAGTTTACCCAACCGCCGGGACAGGGCAAGCAATCAGCCCCAGCATTTT
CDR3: CASSLPNRRDRASNQPQHF

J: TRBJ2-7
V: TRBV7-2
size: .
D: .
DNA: TGTGCCAGCAGCTTTAGGGGGGGCCTCGAGCAGTACTTC
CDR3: CASSFRGGLEQYF

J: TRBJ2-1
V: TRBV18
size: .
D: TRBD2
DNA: TGTGCCAGCTCACCACCGTCAGCGGGAGGGGGAAATGAGCAGTTCTTC
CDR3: CASSPPSAGGGNEQFF

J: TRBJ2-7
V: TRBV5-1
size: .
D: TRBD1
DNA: TGCGCCAGCAGCTTGGTTGGACAGGGAACGGGTGAGCAGTACTTC
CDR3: CASSLVGQGTGEQYF

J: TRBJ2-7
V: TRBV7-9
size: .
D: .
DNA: TGTGCCAGCAGCTCACTTTTCGAGTTGAGGGACTTC
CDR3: CASSSLFELRDF

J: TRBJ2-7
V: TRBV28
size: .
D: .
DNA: TGTGCCAGCAGTTTATCCACAGGTGCTACCTACGAGCAGTACTTC
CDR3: CASSLSTGATYEQYF

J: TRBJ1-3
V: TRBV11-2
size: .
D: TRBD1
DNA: TGTGCCAGCAGCTTAGGGGACAGGGTGAGAACTGGAAACACCATATATTTT
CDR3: CASSLGDRVRTGNTIYF

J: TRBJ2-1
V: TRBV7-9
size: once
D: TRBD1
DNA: TGTGCCAGCAGCCTCGACAGGGTAAATGAGCAGTTCTTC
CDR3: CASSLDRVNEQFF

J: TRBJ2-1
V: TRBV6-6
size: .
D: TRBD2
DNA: TGTGCCAGCAGCACGGGAGGTGGGTACAATGAGCAGTTCTTC
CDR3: CASSTGGGYNEQFF

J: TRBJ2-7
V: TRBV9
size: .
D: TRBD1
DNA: TGTGCCAGCAGCCCATCCCCCGGGACAGGGGCCTACGAGCAGTACTTC
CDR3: CASSPSPGTGAYEQYF

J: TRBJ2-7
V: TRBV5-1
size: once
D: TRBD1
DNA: TGCGCCAGCAGCTTGGGACAGGGGGTCCACGAGCAGTACTTC
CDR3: CASSLGQGVHEQYF

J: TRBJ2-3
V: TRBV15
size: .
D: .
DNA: TGTGCCACCAGCTTCTCGGGTCCAGATACGCAGTATTTT
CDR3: CATSFSGPDTQYF

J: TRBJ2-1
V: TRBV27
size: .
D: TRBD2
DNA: TGTGCCAGCAGTTTATCATTCCAGAGACTAGCTGGAATTAATGAGCAGTTCTTC
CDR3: CASSLSFQRLAGINEQFF

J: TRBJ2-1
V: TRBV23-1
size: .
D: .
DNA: TGCGCCAGCAGCCGCAGTGAGGTACTCTACAATGAGCAGTTCTTC
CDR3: CASSRSEVLYNEQFF

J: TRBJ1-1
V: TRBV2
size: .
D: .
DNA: TGTGCCAGCAGTGGAGGGACCGGGGGTCGCGAAGCTTTCTTT
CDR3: CASSGGTGGREAFF

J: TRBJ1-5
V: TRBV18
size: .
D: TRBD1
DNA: TGTGCCAGCTCACTCACCGGGACAGGGTCCAATCAGCCCCAGCATTTT
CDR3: CASSLTGTGSNQPQHF

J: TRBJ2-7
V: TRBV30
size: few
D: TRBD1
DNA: TGTGCCCGATCGCGACAGGGCCACTCTTACGAGCAGTACTTC
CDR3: CARSRQGHSYEQYF

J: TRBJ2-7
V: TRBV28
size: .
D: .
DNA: TGTGCCAGCAATACCGGGACAAGGGTCTACGAGCAGTACTTC
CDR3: CASNTGTRVYEQYF